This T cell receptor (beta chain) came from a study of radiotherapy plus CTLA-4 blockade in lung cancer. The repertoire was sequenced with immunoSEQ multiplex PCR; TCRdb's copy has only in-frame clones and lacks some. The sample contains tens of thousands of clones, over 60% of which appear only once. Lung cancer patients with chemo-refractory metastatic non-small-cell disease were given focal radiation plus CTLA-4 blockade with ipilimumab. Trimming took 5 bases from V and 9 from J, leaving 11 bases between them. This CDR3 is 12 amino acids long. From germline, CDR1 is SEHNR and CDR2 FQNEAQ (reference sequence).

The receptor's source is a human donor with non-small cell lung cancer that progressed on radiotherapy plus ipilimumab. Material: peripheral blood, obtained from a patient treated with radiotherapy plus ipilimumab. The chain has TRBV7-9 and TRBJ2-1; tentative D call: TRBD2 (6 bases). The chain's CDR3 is CASSGTEGEQFF. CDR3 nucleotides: TGTGCCAGCAGCGGAACGGAGGGTGAGCAGTTCTTC.